What follows describes a single T cell receptor (beta chain). Its antigen is not identified. This entry comes from a study of molecular identifiers for immune sequencing clone quantification. Study-wide results and limits: Investigators reportedly could detect spiked Jurkat TCR RNA from one cell among over 750,000 naive cells. In naive cells, clones above 20 RNA copies held under 1% of molecules, whereas in effector cells they held over 97%.

TCRdb reanalysed the PCR reads using MiXCR and keeps one entry per CDR3 protein. This sample has about 97,000 distinct CDR3 sequences; roughly 26% occur once, and the top ten carry roughly 1%. J was trimmed by 5 bases and V by 5 bases; bases with no gene match: 10. The germline gives CDR1 LNHDA, CDR2 SQIVND (reference sequence). CDR3 length: 15 amino acids. Naive CD8 libraries came from roughly 20,000 to 1,000,000 sorted cells with 10%, 30% or 50% RNA. The chain uses TRBV19 and TRBJ2-7; 9 positions match TRBD1. The sequenced sample consisted of naive CD8+ T cells from blood, with Jurkat cell RNA spiked in. Subset reported: FACS-sorted CD8+CD4-CCR7+CD45RA+ naive T cells. The TCR originated in a human donor in good health. Some libraries in this study had Jurkat cell RNA spiked in. CDR3 residues: CASSPQTGGIDEQYF. Here the CDR3 DNA reads TGTGCCAGTAGTCCCCAGACAGGGGGTATCGACGAGCAGTACTTC.